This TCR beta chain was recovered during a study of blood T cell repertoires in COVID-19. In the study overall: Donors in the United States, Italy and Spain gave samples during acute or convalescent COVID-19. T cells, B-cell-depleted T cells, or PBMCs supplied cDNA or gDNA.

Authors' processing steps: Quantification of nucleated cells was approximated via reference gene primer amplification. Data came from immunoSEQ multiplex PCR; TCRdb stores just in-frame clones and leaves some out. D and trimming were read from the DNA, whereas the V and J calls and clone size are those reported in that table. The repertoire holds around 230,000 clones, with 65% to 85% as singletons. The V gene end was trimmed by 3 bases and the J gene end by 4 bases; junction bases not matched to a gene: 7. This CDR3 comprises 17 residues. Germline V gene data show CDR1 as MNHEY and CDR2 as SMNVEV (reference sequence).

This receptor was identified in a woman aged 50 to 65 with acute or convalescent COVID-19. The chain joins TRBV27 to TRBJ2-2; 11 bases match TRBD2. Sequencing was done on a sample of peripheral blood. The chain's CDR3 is CASSFSLAGGSTGELFF. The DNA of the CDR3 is TGTGCCAGCAGTTTTTCCCTAGCGGGAGGCTCCACCGGGGAGCTGTTTTTT.